Listed below are T cell receptor beta chains from one sample, sequenced in a study of blood T cell repertoires in COVID-19. The method was immunoSEQ multiplex PCR; TCRdb's version includes in-frame clones alone and lacks a portion of them. This sample yields more than 70,000 clones, of which 86% are seen a single time; about 5% belongs to the top ten. The sequencing input was peripheral blood. The source of these receptors is a man between 50 and 59 years old with active or convalescent COVID-19. Both conserved end residues are part of each CDR3. Each record gives: clone size, J gene, D gene, CDR3 length, V gene, CDR3 DNA, CDR3 protein. D genes are given only for firm matches. A clone size is listed for some rows: how often the clone was seen (once, few, many), or a class if it is expanded.

-,TRBJ2-5,-,15,TRBV6-2/TRBV6-3,TGTGCCAGCAGCCCCACGACTCAGGGGCGGGAGACCCAGTACTTC,CASSPTTQGRETQYF
-,TRBJ2-2,TRBD2,16,TRBV10-3,TGTGCCATCAGTGAGGCTAGCGGGGTGCCCACCGGGGAGCTGTTTTTT,CAISEASGVPTGELFF
-,TRBJ1-4,-,14,TRBV6-5,TGTGCCAGCAGTTACCTCAGGGAGGGGGAAAAACTGTTTTTT,CASSYLREGEKLFF
-,TRBJ2-6,-,19,TRBV9,TGTGCCAGCAGCGTAGGATTGGGGGGTTGGAGCTCTGGGGCCAACGTCCTGACTTTC,CASSVGLGGWSSGANVLTF
-,TRBJ1-1,-,15,TRBV25-1,TGTGCCAGCAGTGAATTGCGGACTGGAAACACTGAAGCTTTCTTT,CASSELRTGNTEAFF
-,TRBJ2-5,-,14,TRBV5-4,TGTGCCAGCAGCTTGCGGACAGCCCAAGAGACCCAGTACTTC,CASSLRTAQETQYF
-,TRBJ2-3,TRBD2,16,TRBV6-6,TGTGCCAGCAGGTACGGGCTAGCGGGGAGCACAGATACGCAGTATTTT,CASRYGLAGSTDTQYF
-,TRBJ1-6,-,16,TRBV2,TGTGCCAGCAGTGTGGAGGCGAGCTCCTATAATTCACCCCTCCACTTT,CASSVEASSYNSPLHF
-,TRBJ2-1,TRBD1,13,TRBV5-4,TGTGCCAGCAGCCCGGGACAGAACAATGAGCAGTTCTTC,CASSPGQNNEQFF
once,TRBJ2-3,-,15,TRBV6-2/TRBV6-3,TGTGCCAGCAGTTACTCGAAGGACTACACAGATACGCAGTATTTT,CASSYSKDYTDTQYF
-,TRBJ2-1,TRBD1,14,TRBV6-1,TGTGCCAGCAGTGAAACCCAGGGACAGCATGAGCAGTTCTTC,CASSETQGQHEQFF
once,TRBJ2-4,-,13,TRBV11-2,TGTGCCAGCAGAGCAGCGACAGAAAACATTCAGTACTTC,CASRAATENIQYF
few,TRBJ1-1,-,11,TRBV10-1,TGCGCCAGCAGTACCGGGACACGGGCTTTCTTT,CASSTGTRAFF
-,TRBJ2-1,-,18,TRBV30,TGTGCCTGGAGTATACTACCTTCGGGACATTCGCCCTACAATGAGCAGTTCTTC,CAWSILPSGHSPYNEQFF
-,TRBJ2-2,-,15,TRBV11-2,TGTGCCAGCAGCTTAGTGTCGGGTAACACCGGGGAGCTGTTTTTT,CASSLVSGNTGELFF
-,TRBJ1-4,-,15,TRBV7-2,TGTGCCAGCAGCCCTCGACGGGTGACTAATGAAAAACTGTTTTTT,CASSPRRVTNEKLFF
-,TRBJ1-2,-,18,TRBV6-2/TRBV6-3,TGTGCCAGCAGTTACTCCGGGAGGCAGGGGCTGGCTAACTATGGCTACACCTTC,CASSYSGRQGLANYGYTF
once,TRBJ2-2,-,15,TRBV19,TGTGCCAGTAGAGGCCCACGTGTGGGGGGCGGGGAGCTGTTTTTT,CASRGPRVGGGELFF
-,TRBJ2-1,TRBD2,16,TRBV6-5,TGTGCCAGCAGTTTCTCGCGGGGGGGACCCTACAATGAGCAGTTCTTC,CASSFSRGGPYNEQFF
-,TRBJ2-5,-,12,TRBV2,TGTGCCAGCAGTGAAGGAGTAGAGACCCAGTACTTC,CASSEGVETQYF
-,TRBJ2-2,TRBD2,15,TRBV6-1,TGTGCCAGCAGTGAACAGCGGGGGGTCACCGGGGAGCTGTTTTTT,CASSEQRGVTGELFF
-,TRBJ1-2,TRBD1,14,TRBV6-6,TGTGCCAGCAGTTACGGGACAGGGGCCTATGGCTACACCTTC,CASSYGTGAYGYTF
-,TRBJ1-4,TRBD1,15,TRBV28,TGTGCCAGCAGTGTCAGACAGGGGGCGGGAGAAAAACTGTTTTTT,CASSVRQGAGEKLFF
-,TRBJ1-3,-,14,TRBV14,TGTGCCAGCAGCCCGACAGTAACTGGAAACACCATATATTTT,CASSPTVTGNTIYF
once,TRBJ1-1,-,12,TRBV12-3/TRBV12-4,TGTGCCAGCAGGACACGAAACACTGAAGCTTTCTTT,CASRTRNTEAFF
-,TRBJ2-3,TRBD1,19,TRBV11-2,TGTGCCAGCAGCTTAACTGGGCCTGGGACAGGGCTGATGTCAGATACGCAGTATTTT,CASSLTGPGTGLMSDTQYF